The entry below describes one TCR beta chain. The entry originates in a study of blood T cell repertoires in COVID-19. About the research overall: There were acute and convalescent COVID-19 samples, and they came from the United States, Italy and Spain.

During active infection, Seattle patients enrolled and were then monitored through disease. Per the study methods: Scientists estimated how many nucleated cells there were by amplifying reference gene primers. The data were produced by immunoSEQ multiplex PCR, yet TCRdb's version contains in-frame clones alone and is incomplete. The DNA gave D and trimming, while V, J and clone size come from that table. The table includes approximately 140,000 clones, about 87% detected once. V was trimmed by 0 bases and J by 1 base, leaving 10 bases between them. Germline-derived CDR1 and CDR2 are KGHSH and LQKENI. The CDR3 covers 15 residues.

V usage is TRBV18 and J usage is TRBJ2-7; D gene unclear. The sequence was collected from a human donor with COVID-19, enrolled during active disease. The donor label of this sample is uncertain. Sample: peripheral blood. CDR3 amino acids: CASSPPSAHSYEQYF. In nucleotides, the CDR3 is TGTGCCAGCTCACCACCGAGTGCGCATTCCTACGAGCAGTACTTC.